What follows is one T cell receptor (beta chain) and its context. This entry belongs to a study of blood T cell repertoires in COVID-19. Study in general: Sample material is recorded as cDNA or gDNA derived from T cells, B-cell-depleted T cells, or PBMCs.

The CDR3 length is 15 residues. Sequencing used immunoSEQ multiplex PCR; TCRdb keeps in-frame clones, though not all of them. Of about 260,000 clones in the sample, about 90% were seen once. The J gene is TRBJ2-5, the V gene TRBV1; the tabulated D call, TRBD2, remains unverified against the DNA. TRBV1 is given as a pseudogene. The receptor was derived from a woman in her thirties or forties who had recovered from COVID-19. The sequencing input was peripheral blood. The CDR3: CTSSRRATLGETQYF. The CDR3 DNA sequence: TGCACCAGCAGCCGGAGGGCGACCTTGGGGGAGACCCAGTACTTC.